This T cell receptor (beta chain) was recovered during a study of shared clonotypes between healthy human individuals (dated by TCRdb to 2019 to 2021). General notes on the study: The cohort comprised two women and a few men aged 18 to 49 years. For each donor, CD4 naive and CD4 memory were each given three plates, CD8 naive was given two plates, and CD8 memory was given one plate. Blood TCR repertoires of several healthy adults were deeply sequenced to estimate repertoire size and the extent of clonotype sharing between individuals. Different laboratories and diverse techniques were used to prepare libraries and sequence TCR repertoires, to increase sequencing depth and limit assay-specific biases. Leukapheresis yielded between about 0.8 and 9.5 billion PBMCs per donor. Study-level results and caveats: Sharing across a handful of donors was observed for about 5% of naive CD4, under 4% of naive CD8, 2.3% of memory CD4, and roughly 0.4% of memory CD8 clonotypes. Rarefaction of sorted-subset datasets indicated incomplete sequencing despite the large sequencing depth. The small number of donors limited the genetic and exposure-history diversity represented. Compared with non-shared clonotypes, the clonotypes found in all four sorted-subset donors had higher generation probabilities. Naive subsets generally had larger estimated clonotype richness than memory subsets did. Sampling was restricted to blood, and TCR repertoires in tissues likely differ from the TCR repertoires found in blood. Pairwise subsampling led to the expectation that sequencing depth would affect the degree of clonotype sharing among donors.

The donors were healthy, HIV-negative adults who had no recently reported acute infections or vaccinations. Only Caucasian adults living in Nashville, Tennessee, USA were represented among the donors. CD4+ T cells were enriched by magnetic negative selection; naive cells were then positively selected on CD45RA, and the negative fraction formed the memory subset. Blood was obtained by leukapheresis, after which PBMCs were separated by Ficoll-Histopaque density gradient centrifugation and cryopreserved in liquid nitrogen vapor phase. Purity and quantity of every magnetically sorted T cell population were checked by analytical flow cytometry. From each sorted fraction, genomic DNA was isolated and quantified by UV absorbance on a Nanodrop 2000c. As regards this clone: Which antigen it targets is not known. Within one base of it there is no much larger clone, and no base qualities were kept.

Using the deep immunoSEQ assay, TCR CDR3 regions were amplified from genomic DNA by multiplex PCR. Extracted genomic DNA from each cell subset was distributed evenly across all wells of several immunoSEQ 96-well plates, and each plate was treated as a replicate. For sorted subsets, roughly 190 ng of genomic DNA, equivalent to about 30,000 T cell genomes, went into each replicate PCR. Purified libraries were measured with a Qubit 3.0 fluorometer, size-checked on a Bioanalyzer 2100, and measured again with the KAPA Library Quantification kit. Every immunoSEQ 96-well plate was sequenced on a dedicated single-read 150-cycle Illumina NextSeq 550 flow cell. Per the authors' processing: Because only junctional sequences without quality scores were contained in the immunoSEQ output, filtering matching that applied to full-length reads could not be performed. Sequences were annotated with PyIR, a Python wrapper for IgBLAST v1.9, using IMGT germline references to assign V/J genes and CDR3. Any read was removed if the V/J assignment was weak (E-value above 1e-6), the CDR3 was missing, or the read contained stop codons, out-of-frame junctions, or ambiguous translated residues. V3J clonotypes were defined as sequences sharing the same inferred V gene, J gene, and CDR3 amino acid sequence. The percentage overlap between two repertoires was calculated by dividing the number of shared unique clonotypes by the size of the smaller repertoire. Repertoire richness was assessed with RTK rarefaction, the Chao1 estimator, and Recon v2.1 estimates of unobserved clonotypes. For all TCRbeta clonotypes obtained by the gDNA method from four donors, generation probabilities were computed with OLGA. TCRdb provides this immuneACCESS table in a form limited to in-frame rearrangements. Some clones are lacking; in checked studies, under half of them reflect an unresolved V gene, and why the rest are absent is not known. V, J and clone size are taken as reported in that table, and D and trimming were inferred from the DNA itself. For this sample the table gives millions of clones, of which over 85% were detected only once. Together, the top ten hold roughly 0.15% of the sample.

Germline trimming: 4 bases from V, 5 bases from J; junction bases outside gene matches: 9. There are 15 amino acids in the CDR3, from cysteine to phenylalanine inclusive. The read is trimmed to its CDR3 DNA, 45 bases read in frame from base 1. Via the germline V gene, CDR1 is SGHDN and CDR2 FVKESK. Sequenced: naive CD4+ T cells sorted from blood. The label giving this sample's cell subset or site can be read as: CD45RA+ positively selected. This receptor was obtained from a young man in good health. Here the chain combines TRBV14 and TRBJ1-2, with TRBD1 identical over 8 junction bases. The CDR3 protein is CASSRSGQGGYGYTF. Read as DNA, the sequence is TGTGCCAGCAGCCGCAGCGGACAGGGCGGGTATGGCTACACCTTC.